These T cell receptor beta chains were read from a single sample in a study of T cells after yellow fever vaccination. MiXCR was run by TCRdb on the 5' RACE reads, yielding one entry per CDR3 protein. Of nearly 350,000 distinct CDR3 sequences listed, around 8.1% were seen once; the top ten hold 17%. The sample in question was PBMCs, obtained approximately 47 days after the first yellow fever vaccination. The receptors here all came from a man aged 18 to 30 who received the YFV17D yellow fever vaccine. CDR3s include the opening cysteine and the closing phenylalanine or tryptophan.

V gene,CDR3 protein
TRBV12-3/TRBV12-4,CASSDGRAEQYF
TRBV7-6,CASTLAGGRGNEQFF
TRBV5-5,CASSPGGGFEAFF
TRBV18,CASSFDRALWDEQYF
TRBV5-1,CASSLVQGRGDEQFF
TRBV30,CAWSPKGWQASYEQYF
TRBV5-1,CASSFEGSYDYTF
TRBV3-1,CASSHLAGTYEETQYF
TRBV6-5,CASSYFNGGPETQYF
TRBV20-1,CSARTSGGNTDTQYF
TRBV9,CASRRAGATGELFF
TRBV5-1,CASSPGDLGNQPQHF
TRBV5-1,CASSLSLSRDNSPLHF
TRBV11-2,CASSPTAGVQETQYF
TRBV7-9,CASSLAGSARTAFF
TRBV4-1,CASSHPGGNNEQFF
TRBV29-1,CSVEVGGSYTF
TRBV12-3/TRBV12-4,CASSPQAGNTEAFF
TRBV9,CASSAASGGIGAQYF
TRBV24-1,CATSDAAHGTDTQYF
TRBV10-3,CAISRDRWNSPLHF
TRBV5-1,CASSRDTVGTDTQYF
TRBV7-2,CASSTTGVYEQFF
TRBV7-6,CASSEGSNNEKLFF
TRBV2,CASPGLAVSDTQYF
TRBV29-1,CSVENRVHSYNEQFF
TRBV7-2,CASRRREAEAFF
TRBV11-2,CASSLLAVGELFF
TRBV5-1,CASSARTSGGNEQSF
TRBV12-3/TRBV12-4,CASSFSLASSYNEQFF
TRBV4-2,CASSQDVGGFNTDTQYF
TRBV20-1,CSARDLEGNEQFF
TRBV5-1,CASTLLGVGNTGELFF
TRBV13,CASSPAGTSGTHIEFF
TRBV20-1,CSARLGQGLSDTRYF
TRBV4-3,CASSQDIQGYGNTIYF
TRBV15,CATSMAGVYNEQFF
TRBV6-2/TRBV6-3,CASSYSRTSEDTGELFF
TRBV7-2,CASSPWGGQNTGELFF
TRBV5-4,CASSQKTGKDEQYF
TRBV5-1,CASSPRDRDSYEQYF
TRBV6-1,CAAPPRAGLLETQYF
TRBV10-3,CAISGDRADTQYF
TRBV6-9,CASRPRGSNYGYTF
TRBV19,CASSPHNQPQHF
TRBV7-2,CASSPDRGEEKLFF
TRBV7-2,CASSPRAGQGYEQYF
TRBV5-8,CAIRNQGEQYF